Following are 20 T cell receptor beta chains from one sample sequenced in a study of T cells in Graves' hyperthyroidism and ophthalmopathy. The CDR3 regions of TCR beta were amplified from RNA transcripts. RT-PCR in the first round (using the HTBI primer set) targeted the TCR CDR3. TCRdb re-called the multiplex PCR reads with MiXCR, one entry per CDR3 protein. Of approximately 610,000 distinct CDR3 sequences in the sample, around 15% were seen once. The material sequenced was blood. These receptors originate from a woman aged 18-30 years with Graves' hyperthyroidism.

In this sample, this clonotype turned up a few times. This chain links TRBV12-3 or TRBV12-4 with TRBJ1-5; TRBD1 matches 9 bases. J gave up 4 bases and V 6 bases, and 4 bases lay outside the gene matches. The CDR3 is 14 amino acids. CDR3 region: CASRAGTGNQPQHF. The CDR3 nucleotides read TGTGCCAGCAGGGCCGGGACAGGGAATCAGCCCCAGCATTTT.

This clonotype was seen a few times. V is TRBV25-1 and J is TRBJ1-2; 9 nucleotides align to TRBD1. The CDR3 contains 13 residues. CDR1 and CDR2 (germline): MGHDK, SYGVNS. V was pared by 6 bases and J by 6 bases, with 5 bases of the junction left unmatched. The CDR3 protein is CASSLTGGNGYTF. DNA for the CDR3: TGTGCCAGCAGCCTCACAGGGGGCAATGGCTACACCTTC.

This clonotype was counted many times. The rearrangement joins TRBV7-2 to TRBJ2-5; D is perhaps TRBD2 (6 bases). Germline V CDR1 and CDR2: SGHTA, FQGNSA. The CDR3 has 14 amino acids. Trimming took 6 bases from V and 2 from J, leaving 13 bases between them. CDR3 in DNA: TGTGCCAGCAGGCCCAGCGGGCTACAAGAGACCCAGTACTTC. This sequence encodes CASRPSGLQETQYF. Complete variable domain (other parts from reference TRBV7-2 and TRBJ2-5): GAGVSQSPSNKVTEKGKDVELRCDPISGHTALYWYRQSLGQGLEFLIYFQGNSAPDKSGLPSDRFSAERTGGSVSTLTIQRTQQEDSAVYLCASRPSGLQETQYFGPGTRLLVL.

The rearrangement links TRBV7-9 to TRBJ2-2, with D unresolved. Trimming removed 3 bases from V and 0 bases from J, with 5 bases in between. Germline-derived CDR1 and CDR2 are SEHNR and FQNEAQ (reference sequence). There are 14 residues in the CDR3. CDR3 sequence reads: CASSFETNTGELFF. DNA for the CDR3: TGTGCCAGCAGCTTTGAAACGAACACCGGGGAGCTGTTTTTT.

V usage is TRBV12-3 or TRBV12-4 and J usage is TRBJ2-1; D may be TRBD1 (6 bases). V dropped 4 bases and J dropped 8 bases, with 15 bases sitting between them. CDR3 length: 14 residues. The chain's CDR3 is CASSSRGGHDEQFF. DNA of the CDR3: TGTGCCAGCAGTTCCCGTGGGGGCCACGATGAGCAGTTCTTC.

At least ten counts were recorded for this clonotype. The V call is TRBV6-1, the J call TRBJ2-2; D is perhaps TRBD1 (5 bases). Germline loops: CDR1 MNHNS, CDR2 SASEGT. Trimming left V 11 bases short and J 4 bases short, with 17 bases between. The CDR3 covers 14 residues. The CDR3 loop reads CAGARARGTGELFF. In DNA form, the CDR3 reads TGTGCCGGGGCCAGGGCCCGAGGCACCGGGGAGCTGTTTTTT.

This clonotype has ten or more counts. The CDR3 loop is CASSPAGASTDTQYF. As DNA, the CDR3 is TGTGCCAGCTCACCGGCGGGTGCGAGCACAGATACGCAGTATTTT. V is TRBV18 and J is TRBJ2-3, with D possibly TRBD2 on 5 matching bases. The CDR3 is made up of 15 amino acids. V lost 3 bases and J 0 bases, leaving 10 bases between the germline ends. Germline CDR1 and CDR2: KGHSH and LQKENI.

The chain uses TRBV6-1 and TRBJ2-7, with 13 bases lining up with TRBD2. CDR1 MNHNS and CDR2 SASEGT come from the germline V gene. CDR3 size: 13 residues. The J segment lost 6 bases and the V segment lost 8 bases, leaving 4 bases of the junction unmatched. The CDR3 nucleotides read TGTGCCAGCCAGACTAGCGGGGGGATCGAGCAGTACTTC. Amino acid sequence: CASQTSGGIEQYF.

This clonotype has a handful of counts. The chain links TRBV4-1 to TRBJ1-1; D not resolved. Germline CDR1 is MGHRA and CDR2 is YSYEKL. CDR3 size: 12 residues. Deletions cut 7 bases from V and 10 bases from J, with 16 bases between. CDR3 protein: CASTTPLKRAFF. The CDR3, as DNA: TGCGCCAGCACCACTCCCCTCAAAAGAGCTTTCTTT.

To note about this clonotype: Without the conserved terminal phenylalanine or tryptophan, this CDR3 likely stems from a read error. As DNA, the CDR3 is TGCAGTGCTAGAGCGCCCCCGGGACGCACCTCCTACGAGCAGTACCTC. Translated, it gives CSARAPPGRTSYEQYL. The V call is TRBV20-1, the J call TRBJ2-7, with D possibly called TRBD1 or TRBD2 (5 bases each). This CDR3 has 16 amino acids. Germline CDR1 and CDR2: DFQATT and SNEGSKA (reference sequence). With 1 base removed from V and 0 bases from J, the gap between germline ends came to 16 bases.

Many counts were recorded for this clonotype. The chain couples TRBV7-2 to TRBJ1-1; maybe TRBD1 (6 bases). The CDR3 loop spans 14 amino acids. From germline, CDR1 is SGHTA and CDR2 FQGNSA. V lost 5 bases to trimming and J lost 5 bases, with 15 bases between them. In DNA, the CDR3 is TGTGCCAGCAGCCCTTTGACAGGAGGTACTGAAGCTTTCTTT. Translation gives CASSPLTGGTEAFF.

This clonotype was counted many times. The chain combines TRBV7-2 with TRBJ1-5, with unresolved D. V lost 5 bases and J lost 3, with 5 bases in between. The CDR3 totals 12 residues. In germline, CDR1 is SGHTA, CDR2 FQGNSA. CDR3 protein: CASSAPNQPQHF. CDR3 nucleotides: TGTGCCAGCAGCGCCCCCAATCAGCCCCAGCATTTT.

This clonotype was found a few times. The rearrangement joins TRBV9 to TRBJ2-5; 12 bases are a match to TRBD2. The junction had 7 bases not matched to a gene; V was cut back by 4 bases and J by 3 bases. CDR3 length: 16 residues. CDR1 is SGDLS and CDR2 is YYNGEE in the germline V gene. The CDR3 region is CASSLRTSGAEETQYF. Here the CDR3 DNA reads TGTGCCAGCAGCCTCAGGACTAGCGGGGCGGAAGAGACCCAGTACTTC. The variable domain in full, completed from reference TRBV9 and TRBJ2-5, reads DSGVTQTPKHLITATGQRVTLRCSPRSGDLSVYWYQQSLDQGLQFLIQYYNGEERAKGNILERFSAQQFPDLHSELNLSSLELGDSALYFCASSLRTSGAEETQYFGPGTRLLVL.

This clonotype was detected ten times or more. V gene TRBV7-8 combines with J gene TRBJ2-2; 8 nucleotides agree with TRBD2. Germline CDR1 is SGHVS and CDR2 is FQNEAQ. J gave up 6 bases and V 2 bases, and 5 bases lay outside the gene matches. The CDR3 is made up of 15 amino acids. The chain's CDR3 is CASSLRGGIPGELFF. Written as DNA, the CDR3 is TGTGCCAGCAGCTTACGCGGGGGGATCCCCGGGGAGCTGTTTTTT.

V and J are TRBV9 and TRBJ2-1; TRBD1 or TRBD2 may be the D gene (5 bases each). V was clipped by 5 bases and J by 7 bases, with 13 bases between them. The CDR3 length is 13 residues. The germline V gene encodes CDR1 SGDLS and CDR2 YYNGEE. The DNA of the CDR3 is TGTGCCAGCAGGGGACGGAGTGGGAATGAGCAGTTCTTC. It is translated as CASRGRSGNEQFF.

The chain recombines TRBV19 with TRBJ2-1; 9 bases are shared with TRBD1. The CDR3 sequence is 15 residues long. V lost 5 bases to trimming and J lost 8 bases; unmatched junction nucleotides: 10. Germline CDR1 is LNHDA and CDR2 is SQIVND (reference sequence). CDR3 DNA sequence: TGTGCCAGTAGTCCGACCGGGACAGGGTGGTATGAGCAGTTCTTC. Translated, it gives CASSPTGTGWYEQFF. Filled out from reference TRBV19 and TRBJ2-1, the complete variable domain reads DGGITQSPKYLFRKEGQNVTLSCEQNLNHDAMYWYRQDPGQGLRLIYYSQIVNDFQKGDIAEGYSVSREKKESFPLTVTSAQKNPTAFYLCASSPTGTGWYEQFFGPGTRLTVL.

This clonotype was detected many times. J is TRBJ1-2 and V is TRBV7-8; perhaps TRBD1 as D (6 bases). The CDR3 contains 13 residues. Looked up from germline, CDR1 is SGHVS and CDR2 is FQNEAQ. V dropped 6 bases and J dropped 4 bases, with 12 bases sitting between them. The CDR3 region is CASSLDRFYGYTF. The DNA for the CDR3 is TGTGCCAGCAGTTTGGACAGATTCTATGGCTACACCTTC.

This clonotype was counted ten times or more. This chain joins TRBV10-1 and TRBJ1-1; perhaps TRBD1 as D (5 bases). CDR1 WNHNN and CDR2 SYGVQD come from the germline V gene (reference sequence). V lost 3 bases and J 2 bases, leaving 10 bases between the germline ends. This CDR3 comprises 14 residues. CDR3 in amino acids: CASSDSGANTEAFF. In DNA form, the CDR3 reads TGCGCCAGCAGTGACTCCGGGGCAAACACTGAAGCTTTCTTT.

The rearrangement links TRBV30 to TRBJ2-7; no clear D gene. Germline V gives CDR1 GTSNPN, CDR2 SVGIG (reference sequence). This CDR3 is 13 amino acids long. Trimming took off 1 base at V and 7 bases at J, with 14 bases between the two ends. The DNA for the CDR3 is TGTGCCTGGAGTGCCCTCCAAGTGGGAGAGCAGTACTTC. It specifies CAWSALQVGEQYF.

This clonotype was seen many times. CDR3 loop: CASSYPWDDGTGELFF. The CDR3 DNA sequence: TGTGCCAGCAGTTACCCTTGGGACGACGGCACCGGGGAGCTGTTTTTT. The V gene is TRBV6-5, the J gene TRBJ2-2; either TRBD1 or TRBD2 may supply D (5 bases each). CDR3 length: 16 residues. Germline CDR1 and CDR2: MNHEY and SVGAGI. Trimming stripped 2 bases from V and 4 bases from J, with 14 bases between.